These T cell receptor beta chains were read from a single sample in a study of shared clonotypes between healthy human individuals. Profiling relied on immunoSEQ multiplex PCR, and the TCRdb table lists in-frame clones only, not all of them. In the table there are hundreds of thousands of clones, around 92% of which are singletons. Material for sequencing was naive CD8+ T cells sorted from blood. These receptor sequences come from a young man in good health. Both conserved end residues are part of each CDR3. D genes are given only for firm matches. Clone size appears in some rows only: once, few, many, or a class for an expanded clone.

d_call j_call clone_size v_call cdr3_nt cdr3_aa
NA TRBJ2-7 NA TRBV18 TGTGCCAGCTCACCACCATCCTACGAGCAGTACTTC CASSPPSYEQYF
TRBD2 TRBJ2-1 NA TRBV18 TGTGCCAGCTCACCCGTGACGGGAGGGAATGAGCAGTTCTTC CASSPVTGGNEQFF
TRBD1 TRBJ1-3 NA TRBV11-3 TGTGCCAGCAGCAAACAGGGGGCTGGAAACACCATATATTTT CASSKQGAGNTIYF
NA TRBJ2-7 NA TRBV6-1 TGTGCCAGCAGTGGGGGCAGCAATGGCTACGAGCAGTACTTC CASSGGSNGYEQYF
NA TRBJ1-4 NA TRBV10-3 TGTGCCATCAGTGAGTCTAGGGCAGGGGCGAATGAAAAACTGTTTTTT CAISESRAGANEKLFF
NA TRBJ2-7 NA TRBV14 TGTGCCAGCAGCCAAGATCGACTTCTCTCCTACGAGCAGTACTTC CASSQDRLLSYEQYF
TRBD2 TRBJ2-1 once TRBV27 TGTGCCAGCGGCAGTAGCGGGGAAAACTACAATGAGCAGTTCTTC CASGSSGENYNEQFF
NA TRBJ2-3 NA TRBV2 TGTGCCAGCAGTGAAGAGGTACGAGATACGCAGTATTTT CASSEEVRDTQYF
TRBD2 TRBJ2-3 NA TRBV29-1 TGCAGCGTTTATAGCGGGAGCACAGATACGCAGTATTTT CSVYSGSTDTQYF
NA TRBJ2-1 NA TRBV4-3 TGCGCCAGCAGCCAAGATCTTGGGGATTATGAGCAGTTCTTC CASSQDLGDYEQFF
TRBD2 TRBJ2-3 once TRBV7-6 TGTGCCAGCAGCTCGAGCGGGAGTTCGGCAGATACGCAGTATTTT CASSSSGSSADTQYF
NA TRBJ1-5 NA TRBV6-4 TGTGCCAGCAGCCTTGAGGTAGGTTTGAGCAATCAGCCCCAGCATTTT CASSLEVGLSNQPQHF
NA TRBJ2-7 NA TRBV7-2 TGTGCCAGCAGCCCGAACTTGTACTACGAGCAGTACTTC CASSPNLYYEQYF
TRBD2 TRBJ2-1 NA TRBV7-6 TGTGCCAGCAGCTTAGATACTAGCGGTTTTCGAAGCTCCTACAATGAGCAGTTCTTC CASSLDTSGFRSSYNEQFF
NA TRBJ1-1 NA TRBV27 TGTGCCAGCAGTTTGGTTGAAGCTTTCTTT CASSLVEAFF
TRBD2 TRBJ2-3 NA TRBV10-3 TGTGCCATCAGTGAGGAACTAGCGGGAACAGATACGCAGTATTTT CAISEELAGTDTQYF
NA TRBJ2-3 NA TRBV7-6 TGTGCCAGCAGCTTAGCCGGGTGGAGCACAGATACGCAGTATTTT CASSLAGWSTDTQYF
TRBD2 TRBJ2-1 NA TRBV7-9 TGTGCCAGCAGCCGGACCCCCAGCGGGACGGGCAATGAGCAGTTCTTC CASSRTPSGTGNEQFF
NA TRBJ2-7 NA TRBV5-4 TGTGCCAGCAGCGTTTGGCGGGTTAGCTCCTACGAGCAGTACTTC CASSVWRVSSYEQYF
NA TRBJ1-2 NA TRBV9 TGTGCCAGCAGCACGAGAGGGCAAGATGGCTACACCTTC CASSTRGQDGYTF
TRBD2 TRBJ2-1 NA TRBV27 TGTGCCAGCAGCTTGGCTATTAGCGGGTACAATGAGCAGTTCTTC CASSLAISGYNEQFF
TRBD2 TRBJ2-7 NA TRBV5-5 TGTGCCAGCAGCCTTCTAGCGGGAGCATGGTACGAGCAGTACTTC CASSLLAGAWYEQYF
TRBD1 TRBJ2-7 NA TRBV6-1 TGTGCCAGCAGTGAAATTCTGGGGGACAGGGGGTACGAGCAGTACTTC CASSEILGDRGYEQYF
NA TRBJ2-7 NA TRBV4-1 TGCGCCAGCAGCCTAAGATTCTACGAGCAGTACTTC CASSLRFYEQYF
TRBD1 TRBJ1-2 once TRBV4-1 TGCGCCAGCAGCCAAGACAGGGGGCACTATGGCTACACCTTC CASSQDRGHYGYTF
NA TRBJ1-4 NA TRBV7-5 TGTGCCAGAAGCTTAGTCGTTTTGTCAGTAAATGAAAAACTGTTTTTT CARSLVVLSVNEKLFF
TRBD1 TRBJ2-7 NA TRBV5-1 TGCGCCAGCAGCTCACCGGGACAGGGTACCTACGAGCAGTACTTC CASSSPGQGTYEQYF
NA TRBJ2-7 NA TRBV7-9 TGTGCCAGCAGGTTCCAGGGTTACGAGCAGTACTTC CASRFQGYEQYF
NA TRBJ1-1 NA TRBV28 TGTGCCAGCAGTTTCCAGGCGGGGACTGAAGCTTTCTTT CASSFQAGTEAFF
NA TRBJ2-3 NA TRBV9 TGTGCCAGCAGCGTACAAGGTGAGGATACGCAGTATTTT CASSVQGEDTQYF
NA TRBJ2-2 NA TRBV29-1 TGCAGCGTTGTCACAACGAACACCGGGGAGCTGTTTTTT CSVVTTNTGELFF
NA TRBJ2-2 NA TRBV4-3 TGCGCCAGCAGCCAACTTGACCGATCTGGCACCGGGGAGCTGTTTTTT CASSQLDRSGTGELFF
NA TRBJ2-1 once TRBV7-3 TGTGCCAGCAGCTTAGGGCCAGGGGAGGGCGGTTACAATGAGCAGTTCTTC CASSLGPGEGGYNEQFF
TRBD1 TRBJ2-5 NA TRBV9 TGTGCCAGCAGCGGAGGGGACAGCCAAGAGACCCAGTACTTC CASSGGDSQETQYF
NA TRBJ2-7 many TRBV19 TGTGCCAGTAGTGCCGGCTCCTACGAGCAGTACTTC CASSAGSYEQYF
NA TRBJ2-1 NA TRBV11-2 TGTGCCAGCAGCTTTTTCTTTGGCGATGAGCAGTTCTTC CASSFFFGDEQFF
NA TRBJ1-1 NA TRBV19 TGTGCCAGCGCCGCATCTGGCGCTGAAGCTTTCTTT CASAASGAEAFF
NA TRBJ1-1 NA TRBV29-1 TGCAGCGTTTCCGGGACACGTGAAGCTTTCTTT CSVSGTREAFF
TRBD2 TRBJ2-7 NA TRBV27 TGTGCCAGCAGTCCCAAGGGACTAGCGGGAGAATTGGACTACGAGCAGTACTTC CASSPKGLAGELDYEQYF
NA TRBJ2-7 NA TRBV27 TGTGCCAGCAGTCCAGAGGCAGGGCGCTCCTACGAGCAGTACTTC CASSPEAGRSYEQYF
TRBD2 TRBJ2-1 NA TRBV14 TGTGCCAGCAGCCAACTAGCGGGATTCTCCTACAATGAGCAGTTCTTC CASSQLAGFSYNEQFF
NA TRBJ2-7 NA TRBV5-8 TGTGCCAGCAGCTTGGGAATACGGGGGCACGAGCAGTACTTC CASSLGIRGHEQYF
NA TRBJ1-1 NA TRBV29-1 TGCAGCGTTAGGCGAAGCGGGAGGAACACTGAAGCTTTCTTT CSVRRSGRNTEAFF
TRBD2 TRBJ2-3 NA TRBV5-4 TGTGCCAGCAGCTTGGCCCTAGCGGGGGTCACAGATACGCAGTATTTT CASSLALAGVTDTQYF
TRBD2 TRBJ2-7 NA TRBV6-6 TGTGCCAGCAGTTCCAGTCCTAGCGGGAGAAACGAGCAGTACTTC CASSSSPSGRNEQYF
TRBD2 TRBJ2-1 NA TRBV7-3 TGTGCCAGCAGCCCTTTTGGACTAGCAACAAATGAGCAGTTCTTC CASSPFGLATNEQFF
NA TRBJ2-7 NA TRBV6-1 TGTGCCAGCGTTTTCGGGATGGGGGCATACGAGCAGTACTTC CASVFGMGAYEQYF
TRBD1 TRBJ2-1 NA TRBV27 TGTGCCAGCAGTCCGACAGGGGGGACTTACAATGAGCAGTTCTTC CASSPTGGTYNEQFF
TRBD2 TRBJ2-3 NA TRBV7-6 TGTGCCAGCAGCTTAGCCTTCGAAAGGACTAGCAGATCAGATACGCAGTATTTT CASSLAFERTSRSDTQYF
NA TRBJ2-1 NA TRBV9 TGTGCCAGCAGCCGTGGAGTAGGAGGAAGCTCCTACAATGAGCAGTTCTTC CASSRGVGGSSYNEQFF
TRBD1 TRBJ2-3 NA TRBV7-9 TGTGCCAGCAGTCTCCACCGGGACAGGGGGTGGGAGAAAGATACGCAGTATTTT CASSLHRDRGWEKDTQYF
NA TRBJ2-7 few TRBV28 TGTGCCAGTAAGGGTAGCGGTGCGTACGAGCAGTACTTC CASKGSGAYEQYF
NA TRBJ2-7 NA TRBV6-5 TGTGCCAGCAGTTTAAACAGGAATTACGAGCAGTACTTC CASSLNRNYEQYF
TRBD1 TRBJ2-7 NA TRBV25-1 TGTGCCAGCAGTGGACAGGGGACCTCCTACGAGCAGTACTTC CASSGQGTSYEQYF
NA TRBJ2-7 NA TRBV27 TGTGCCAGCAGTTTGGGACAACCGCTACTCGAGCAGTACTTC CASSLGQPLLEQYF
NA TRBJ2-7 NA TRBV6-5 TGTGCCAGCAGTAACCACCAGTCTAGCGTCTACGAGCAGTACTTC CASSNHQSSVYEQYF
NA TRBJ2-5 NA TRBV7-8 TGTGCCAGCAGATTCAAAGCAGGGTGGAGGGAGACCCAGTACTTC CASRFKAGWRETQYF
NA TRBJ1-5 NA TRBV4-1 TGCGCCAGCAGCCAAGTAGTAGAGTGGCCCCAGCATTTT CASSQVVEWPQHF
TRBD2 TRBJ2-5 NA TRBV7-9 TGTGCCAGCAGCCATCCAACTGGGGGGGAGGGCCGCCCGGGAGAGACCCAGTACTTC CASSHPTGGEGRPGETQYF